This TCR beta chain is drawn from a study of neurological immune-mediated disorders. Regarding the study as a whole: Healthy controls had more TCR clonal expansion than multiple sclerosis, which showed the least, whereas HTLV-1-associated myelopathy showed the most.

By 5'RACE with 10-nucleotide random UMIs, the cDNA was made. Sequencing runs each yielded over 170 million TCR-beta sequences from 15-18 subjects. In TCRdb, the 5' RACE reads were re-called with MiXCR into one record per CDR3 protein. The repertoire consists of more than 30,000 distinct CDR3 sequences, with about 4.5% occurring once and the leading ten covering under 25%. This clonotype was seen many times. The antigen remains unidentified. Volunteers from a blood bank in Maryland, USA, constituted the healthy controls. The sequenced sample was PBMCs. The origin of this receptor is a man aged 18-30 years in good health.

The CDR3 here is CASSQTSGGAETQYF. DNA of the CDR3: TGTGCCAGCAGCCAGACTAGCGGGGGGGCCGAGACCCAGTACTTC. The chain is built from TRBV6-2 or TRBV6-3 and TRBJ2-5; the match to TRBD2 covers 14 bases. Germline values: CDR1 MNHEY, CDR2 SVGEGT. V shed 6 bases and J 5 bases; nucleotides not matched to a gene: 5. The CDR3 runs to 15 residues.